This passage covers 15 T cell receptor beta chains from one sample sequenced in a study of shared clonotypes between healthy human individuals. Profiling relied on immunoSEQ multiplex PCR, and the TCRdb table lists in-frame clones only, not all of them. The data contain roughly 1 million clones, approximately 78% of them singletons. Sequenced sample: memory CD4+ T cells from PBMCs. Indicated subset: CD45RA-negative fraction. These receptors were obtained from a man aged 18 to 35 in good health. Some clones in this sample may be carry-over from other donors' samples.

This clone has at least ten counts. The chain couples TRBV4-1 to TRBJ2-3; D may be TRBD1 (5 bases). Trimming shortened V by 0 bases and J by 4 bases, and 8 bases separated the two germline ends. The CDR3 loop spans 14 amino acids. Germline CDR1 MGHRA, CDR2 YSYEKL. CDR3 loop: CASSQDGAADTQYF. The CDR3 DNA reads as TGCGCCAGCAGCCAAGATGGGGCCGCAGATACGCAGTATTTT.

The genes are TRBV7-2 and TRBJ2-3, with 10 bases that match TRBD2. J was trimmed by 2 bases and V by 11 bases; bases with no gene match: 7. This CDR3 contains 14 residues. Germline V lookup: CDR1 SGHTA, CDR2 FQGNSA. In nucleotides, the CDR3 is TGTGCCTCCCAAGCGGGAGGGCCCACAGATACGCAGTATTTT. This encodes CASQAGGPTDTQYF.

The chain has TRBV7-8 and TRBJ1-2; no clear D gene. Trimming took off 5 bases at V and 0 bases at J, with 7 bases between the two ends. The germline V gene encodes CDR1 SGHVS and CDR2 FQNEAQ. The CDR3 spans 13 residues. The CDR3 spells CASSLQTNYGYTF. In DNA form, the CDR3 reads TGTGCCAGCAGCCTACAAACTAACTATGGCTACACCTTC. Looking up the rest from reference TRBV7-8 and TRBJ1-2 gives the full variable domain: GAGVSQSPRYKVAKRGQDVALRCDPISGHVSLFWYQQALGQGPEFLTYFQNEAQLDKSGLPSDRFFAERPEGSVSTLKIQRTQQEDSAVYLCASSLQTNYGYTFGSGTRLTVV.

The chain recombines TRBV27 with TRBJ2-1; tentatively, D is TRBD1 (5 bases). V was clipped by 3 bases and J by 3 bases, with 12 bases between them. The CDR3 is 15 residues long. From germline, CDR1 is MNHEY and CDR2 SMNVEV (reference sequence). Here the CDR3 reads CASSFGRVGYNEQFF. For the CDR3, the DNA is TGTGCCAGCAGTTTTGGCAGGGTCGGCTACAATGAGCAGTTCTTC.

The V call is TRBV6-1, the J call TRBJ1-1; a weak D match, TRBD1 (5 bases). CDR1 and CDR2 (germline): MNHNS, SASEGT. The CDR3 runs 13 residues. Trimming stripped 4 bases from V and 1 base from J, with 7 bases between. In nucleotides, the CDR3 is TGTGCCAGCAGTGCGACAGAGAACACTGAAGCTTTCTTT. Its translation: CASSATENTEAFF.

V usage is TRBV11-2 and J usage is TRBJ1-2; D remains ambiguous. In germline, CDR1 is SGHAT, CDR2 FQNNGV. The CDR3 totals 16 residues. Trimming removed 4 bases at V and 3 bases at J, with 18 bases between. CDR3 in DNA: TGTGCCAGCAGCTCCCTCACCGCGGGCGCTTACTATGGCTACACCTTC. It yields the protein CASSSLTAGAYYGYTF.

The chain joins TRBV4-3 to TRBJ2-7; tentative D call: TRBD1 (5 bases). Trimming removed 0 bases at V and 1 base at J, with 13 bases between. This CDR3 spans 16 amino acids. Germline V gene sequence: CDR1 LGHNA, CDR2 YSLEER. CDR3 nucleotides: TGCGCCAGCAGCCAAGATATCAAAAGGGGTTCCTACGAGCAGTACTTC. It specifies CASSQDIKRGSYEQYF.

The V and J genes are TRBV28 and TRBJ2-2; D is perhaps TRBD2 (6 bases). Germline V CDR1 and CDR2: MDHEN, SYDVKM. This CDR3 is built from 12 residues. The V end was cut by 8 bases, the J end by 6 bases, with 10 bases between. The CDR3 bases are TGTGCCAGCGGAGGGAGTCCCGGGGAGCTGTTTTTT. Translation gives CASGGSPGELFF.

A remark on this clone: The same CDR3 can be traced to other DNA sequences in this sample. The chain employs TRBV5-1 and TRBJ2-5, with 10 bases matching TRBD1. Germline V gene lookup returns CDR1 SGHRS and CDR2 YFSETQ. The CDR3 sequence is 14 residues long. V dropped 0 bases and J dropped 5; count of bases not matched to a gene: 1. Here the CDR3 DNA reads TGCGCCAGCAGCTTGGTGGGACAGGGGGAGACCCAGTACTTC. It encodes CASSLVGQGETQYF.

The chain is built from TRBV28 and TRBJ1-2; no clear D gene. V was trimmed by 5 bases and J by 2 bases, leaving 21 bases between them. The germline V gene has CDR1 MDHEN and CDR2 SYDVKM. CDR3 length equals 17 residues. The CDR3 DNA sequence: TGTGCCAGCAGTACCCGGACGGACGCCAATGGCAACTATGGCTACACCTTC. Protein sequence: CASSTRTDANGNYGYTF.

This rearrangement joins TRBV15 to TRBJ1-4, with D possibly being TRBD1 (5 bases). The CDR3 has 13 residues. V was shortened by 1 base and J by 14 bases, with 14 bases between the two germline ends. The germline gives CDR1 LNHNV, CDR2 YYDKDF (reference sequence). As DNA, the CDR3 is TGTGCCACCAGCAGAGGAGAGGCAGGGAGGCTGTTTTTT. Amino acids: CATSRGEAGRLFF.

The V gene is TRBV6-5, the J gene TRBJ2-7, with D unclear. The V gene lost 8 bases and the J gene lost 7 bases, with 15 bases spanning the gap. The CDR3 has 12 amino acids. Germline CDR1 reads MNHEY; CDR2 reads SVGAGI. This chain's CDR3 is CASSPAGFEQYF. The CDR3 nucleotides read TGTGCCAGCTCACCCGCCGGGTTTGAGCAGTACTTC.

J is TRBJ1-1 and V is TRBV4-1, with D hard to call. Germline loops: CDR1 MGHRA, CDR2 YSYEKL. Trimming took off 0 bases at V and 6 bases at J, with 14 bases between the two ends. The CDR3 contains 15 residues. In DNA, the CDR3 is TGCGCCAGCAGCCAAGATCTCCTGGGGTCCGCTGAAGCTTTCTTT. Protein product: CASSQDLLGSAEAFF.

The table lists this clone with many counts. V is TRBV30 and J is TRBJ1-1, with D maybe TRBD1 (6 bases). Trimming removed 1 base at V and 4 bases at J, with 10 bases between. This CDR3 comprises 13 residues. Germline CDR1 and CDR2: GTSNPN and SVGIG (reference sequence). The CDR3 DNA sequence: TGTGCCTGGAGTGAAAACAGGGTCACTGAAGCTTTCTTT. Encoded protein: CAWSENRVTEAFF. Drawing the rest from reference TRBV30 and TRBJ1-1, the complete variable domain is SQTIHQWPATLVQPVGSPLSLECTVEGTSNPNLYWYRQAAGRGLQLLFYSVGIGQISSEVPQNLSASRPQDRQFILSSKKLLLSDSGFYLCAWSENRVTEAFFGQGTRLTVV.

The CDR3 protein is CASSFGTGLRALHF. CDR3 coding DNA: TGTGCCAGCAGCTTCGGGACAGGTCTTAGGGCCCTCCACTTT. This chain connects TRBV7-2 to TRBJ1-6; TRBD1 agrees at 8 bases. Germline V gene lookup returns CDR1 SGHTA and CDR2 FQGNSA. V lost 3 bases and J lost 14; bases outside the gene matches: 9. The CDR3 runs to 14 residues.